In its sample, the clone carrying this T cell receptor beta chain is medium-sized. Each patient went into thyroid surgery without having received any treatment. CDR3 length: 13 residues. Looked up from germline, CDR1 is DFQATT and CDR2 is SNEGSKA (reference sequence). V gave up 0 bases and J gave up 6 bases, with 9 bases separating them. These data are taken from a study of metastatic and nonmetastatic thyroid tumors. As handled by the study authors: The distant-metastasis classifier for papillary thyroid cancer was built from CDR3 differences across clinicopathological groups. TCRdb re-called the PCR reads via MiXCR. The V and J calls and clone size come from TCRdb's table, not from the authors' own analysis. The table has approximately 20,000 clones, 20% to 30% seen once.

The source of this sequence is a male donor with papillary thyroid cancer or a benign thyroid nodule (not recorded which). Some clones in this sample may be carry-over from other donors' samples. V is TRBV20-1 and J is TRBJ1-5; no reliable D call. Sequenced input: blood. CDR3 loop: CSARDWEGQPQHF. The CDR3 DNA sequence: TGCAGTGCTAGAGATTGGGAGGGTCAGCCCCAGCATTTT.